Only a few counts were recorded for the clone carrying this T cell receptor beta chain. Its target is not known. This sample was included in a study of T cells in localized non-small cell lung cancer. Findings and limits, study-wide: Elevated blood T cell density was associated with longer overall survival. Sequencing covered just one tumor region, so heterogeneity cannot be ruled out. The appearance of a median roughly 58 of the top 100 tumor clones was seen in adjacent lung.

Some clones are missing from TCRdb's copy, which holds only in-frame ones; the method was immunoSEQ multiplex PCR. The sample lists fewer than 90,000 clones; about four fifths were seen once. The CDR3 loop spans 14 amino acids. V was pared by 5 bases and J by 7 bases, with 6 bases of the junction left unmatched. Germline-derived CDR1 and CDR2 are ENHRY and SYGVKD. The V and J genes are TRBV10-3 and TRBJ1-4; 8 nucleotides line up with TRBD1. The receptor comes from a man aged 35 to 70 with stage I lung adenocarcinoma. The sample here was peripheral blood, taken before any cancer treatment. This CDR3 reads CAISQGARSEKLFF. The CDR3 region has the DNA TGTGCCATCAGTCAGGGGGCGCGAAGTGAAAAACTGTTTTTT.